The clone carrying this T cell receptor beta chain was detected a few times. Its specificity is not known. The data belong to a study of T cells after yellow fever vaccination. Broader study findings: One caveat is that FACS-sorted repertoires could contain abundant clonotypes contaminating from the bulk population. Detected again after the booster were most primary-vaccination clones, at nearly 97% CD4 and 80% to 90% CD8.

TCRdb ran MiXCR on the 5' RACE reads and lists one entry per CDR3 protein. The repertoire includes 250,000 or so distinct CDR3 sequences, roughly 4% of them detected once, and about a fifth sits in the top ten. The TCR comes from a man aged 18 to 30 who received the YFV17D yellow fever vaccine. Specimen: PBMCs, collected 15 days after the yellow fever booster vaccination.

This CDR3 reads CASSLTNGETQYF. CDR3 DNA: TGTGCCAGCAGCTTGACAAACGGGGAGACCCAGTACTTC. The chain combines TRBV11-3 with TRBJ2-5; no firm D call. This CDR3 has 13 amino acids. CDR1 is SGHNT, CDR2 YENEEA, per germline. Trimming pared 3 bases from V and 5 bases from J, leaving 10 bases between.